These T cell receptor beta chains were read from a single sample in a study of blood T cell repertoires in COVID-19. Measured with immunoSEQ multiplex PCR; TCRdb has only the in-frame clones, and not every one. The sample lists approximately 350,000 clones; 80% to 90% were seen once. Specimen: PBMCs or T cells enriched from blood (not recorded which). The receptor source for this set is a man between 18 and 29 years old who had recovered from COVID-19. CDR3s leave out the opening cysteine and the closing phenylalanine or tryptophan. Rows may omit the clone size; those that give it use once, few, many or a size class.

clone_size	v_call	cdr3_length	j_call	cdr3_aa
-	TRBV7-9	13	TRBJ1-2	ASSLALTVNYGYT
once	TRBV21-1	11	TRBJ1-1	ASSKGFQARAF
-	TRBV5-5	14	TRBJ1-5	ASSFRDTNSNQPQH
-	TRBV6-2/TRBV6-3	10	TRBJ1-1	ASSFFLERAF
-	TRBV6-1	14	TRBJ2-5	ASSAAPGQGAETQY
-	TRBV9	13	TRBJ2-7	ASSAQGAEISEQY
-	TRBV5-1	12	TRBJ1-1	ASSPEPQGSEAF
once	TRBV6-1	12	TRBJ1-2	ASSEDGVNYGYT
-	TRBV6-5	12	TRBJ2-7	ASSYFGHSYEQY
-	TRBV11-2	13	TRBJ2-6	ASSPAETGANVLT